This is a list of T cell receptor beta chains from one sample in a study of shared clonotypes between healthy human individuals. TCRdb's copy holds only in-frame clones and misses some; the assay was immunoSEQ multiplex PCR. The sample has roughly 2.1 million clones; about 92% are singletons. Material for sequencing was naive CD8+ T cells from PBMCs. These receptors were collected from a man between 18 and 35 years old in good health. Some clones in this sample may be carry-over from other donors' samples. Each CDR3 is given with its conserved first and last residue. A D gene is named only where the DNA matches it firmly. Clone size is stated in some rows and not others, as once, few, many or a class when expanded.

v_call: TRBV7-2
d_call: TRBD2
j_call: TRBJ2-3
clone_size: NA
cdr3_aa: CASSPGLAGGPDTDTQYF
cdr3_nt: TGTGCCAGCAGCCCTGGACTAGCGGGAGGGCCCGACACAGATACGCAGTATTTT

v_call: TRBV7-2
d_call: TRBD1
j_call: TRBJ1-2
clone_size: NA
cdr3_aa: CASSLAHQGAGGYTF
cdr3_nt: TGTGCCAGCAGCTTAGCGCACCAGGGGGCAGGTGGCTACACCTTC

v_call: TRBV7-9
d_call: NA
j_call: TRBJ2-5
clone_size: NA
cdr3_aa: CASSPPGGRLETQYF
cdr3_nt: TGTGCCAGCAGCCCCCCTGGGGGCCGGCTAGAGACCCAGTACTTC

v_call: TRBV6-1
d_call: TRBD1
j_call: TRBJ1-2
clone_size: NA
cdr3_aa: CASSGAGGIGYTF
cdr3_nt: TGTGCCAGCAGTGGGGCAGGGGGCATTGGCTACACCTTC

v_call: TRBV14
d_call: NA
j_call: TRBJ2-1
clone_size: NA
cdr3_aa: CASSQFPGSSNEQFF
cdr3_nt: TGTGCCAGCAGCCAATTTCCCGGGAGCAGCAATGAGCAGTTCTTC

v_call: TRBV7-8
d_call: NA
j_call: TRBJ2-3
clone_size: NA
cdr3_aa: CASSRRVLEYGTDTQYF
cdr3_nt: TGTGCCAGCAGCCGCAGAGTCCTAGAGTATGGCACAGATACGCAGTATTTT

v_call: TRBV29-1
d_call: NA
j_call: TRBJ1-1
clone_size: few
cdr3_aa: CSVQGAFF
cdr3_nt: TGCAGCGTTCAAGGAGCTTTCTTT

v_call: TRBV19
d_call: NA
j_call: TRBJ2-7
clone_size: NA
cdr3_aa: CASSIGTGPAYEQYF
cdr3_nt: TGTGCCAGTAGTATTGGAACCGGTCCAGCCTACGAGCAGTACTTC

v_call: TRBV19
d_call: TRBD1
j_call: TRBJ1-5
clone_size: NA
cdr3_aa: CASTPGQGASIRQPQHF
cdr3_nt: TGTGCCAGTACCCCCGGGCAGGGGGCCTCTATACGGCAGCCCCAGCATTTT

v_call: TRBV7-7
d_call: TRBD2
j_call: TRBJ2-1
clone_size: once
cdr3_aa: CASSVGLAGEADEQFF
cdr3_nt: TGTGCCAGCAGCGTCGGACTAGCGGGAGAGGCGGATGAGCAGTTCTTC

v_call: TRBV7-9
d_call: TRBD1
j_call: TRBJ1-4
clone_size: NA
cdr3_aa: CASSAQGDTNEKLFF
cdr3_nt: TGTGCCAGCAGCGCACAGGGGGATACTAATGAAAAACTGTTTTTT